The entry below describes one T cell receptor (beta chain). What it recognizes is unknown. With ipilimumab providing CTLA-4 blockade, focal radiation was administered to patients who had chemo-refractory metastatic non-small-cell lung cancer. The sample is drawn from a study of radiotherapy plus CTLA-4 blockade in lung cancer. Study background: Objective responses were recorded in around a sixth of patients, with disease control recorded in about 29%.

Study results and limitations: Subsequent to radiotherapy plus ipilimumab, tumor-derived TCR clones underwent expansion in blood.

This CDR3 has 15 residues. Germline values: CDR1 SGHTA, CDR2 FQGNSA. Trimming cost V 6 bases and J 0 bases, with 12 bases left between them. Profiling relied on immunoSEQ multiplex PCR, and the TCRdb table lists in-frame clones only, not all of them. The table includes tens of thousands of clones, 75% to 85% detected once. This clonotype originated in a human donor with non-small cell lung cancer that progressed on radiotherapy plus ipilimumab. The genes are TRBV7-2 and TRBJ1-3; D unresolved. The source was peripheral blood, collected from a patient treated with radiotherapy plus ipilimumab. This CDR3 reads CASSPRGSSGNTIYF. Written as DNA, the CDR3 is TGTGCCAGCAGTCCAAGAGGGAGCTCTGGAAACACCATATATTTT.